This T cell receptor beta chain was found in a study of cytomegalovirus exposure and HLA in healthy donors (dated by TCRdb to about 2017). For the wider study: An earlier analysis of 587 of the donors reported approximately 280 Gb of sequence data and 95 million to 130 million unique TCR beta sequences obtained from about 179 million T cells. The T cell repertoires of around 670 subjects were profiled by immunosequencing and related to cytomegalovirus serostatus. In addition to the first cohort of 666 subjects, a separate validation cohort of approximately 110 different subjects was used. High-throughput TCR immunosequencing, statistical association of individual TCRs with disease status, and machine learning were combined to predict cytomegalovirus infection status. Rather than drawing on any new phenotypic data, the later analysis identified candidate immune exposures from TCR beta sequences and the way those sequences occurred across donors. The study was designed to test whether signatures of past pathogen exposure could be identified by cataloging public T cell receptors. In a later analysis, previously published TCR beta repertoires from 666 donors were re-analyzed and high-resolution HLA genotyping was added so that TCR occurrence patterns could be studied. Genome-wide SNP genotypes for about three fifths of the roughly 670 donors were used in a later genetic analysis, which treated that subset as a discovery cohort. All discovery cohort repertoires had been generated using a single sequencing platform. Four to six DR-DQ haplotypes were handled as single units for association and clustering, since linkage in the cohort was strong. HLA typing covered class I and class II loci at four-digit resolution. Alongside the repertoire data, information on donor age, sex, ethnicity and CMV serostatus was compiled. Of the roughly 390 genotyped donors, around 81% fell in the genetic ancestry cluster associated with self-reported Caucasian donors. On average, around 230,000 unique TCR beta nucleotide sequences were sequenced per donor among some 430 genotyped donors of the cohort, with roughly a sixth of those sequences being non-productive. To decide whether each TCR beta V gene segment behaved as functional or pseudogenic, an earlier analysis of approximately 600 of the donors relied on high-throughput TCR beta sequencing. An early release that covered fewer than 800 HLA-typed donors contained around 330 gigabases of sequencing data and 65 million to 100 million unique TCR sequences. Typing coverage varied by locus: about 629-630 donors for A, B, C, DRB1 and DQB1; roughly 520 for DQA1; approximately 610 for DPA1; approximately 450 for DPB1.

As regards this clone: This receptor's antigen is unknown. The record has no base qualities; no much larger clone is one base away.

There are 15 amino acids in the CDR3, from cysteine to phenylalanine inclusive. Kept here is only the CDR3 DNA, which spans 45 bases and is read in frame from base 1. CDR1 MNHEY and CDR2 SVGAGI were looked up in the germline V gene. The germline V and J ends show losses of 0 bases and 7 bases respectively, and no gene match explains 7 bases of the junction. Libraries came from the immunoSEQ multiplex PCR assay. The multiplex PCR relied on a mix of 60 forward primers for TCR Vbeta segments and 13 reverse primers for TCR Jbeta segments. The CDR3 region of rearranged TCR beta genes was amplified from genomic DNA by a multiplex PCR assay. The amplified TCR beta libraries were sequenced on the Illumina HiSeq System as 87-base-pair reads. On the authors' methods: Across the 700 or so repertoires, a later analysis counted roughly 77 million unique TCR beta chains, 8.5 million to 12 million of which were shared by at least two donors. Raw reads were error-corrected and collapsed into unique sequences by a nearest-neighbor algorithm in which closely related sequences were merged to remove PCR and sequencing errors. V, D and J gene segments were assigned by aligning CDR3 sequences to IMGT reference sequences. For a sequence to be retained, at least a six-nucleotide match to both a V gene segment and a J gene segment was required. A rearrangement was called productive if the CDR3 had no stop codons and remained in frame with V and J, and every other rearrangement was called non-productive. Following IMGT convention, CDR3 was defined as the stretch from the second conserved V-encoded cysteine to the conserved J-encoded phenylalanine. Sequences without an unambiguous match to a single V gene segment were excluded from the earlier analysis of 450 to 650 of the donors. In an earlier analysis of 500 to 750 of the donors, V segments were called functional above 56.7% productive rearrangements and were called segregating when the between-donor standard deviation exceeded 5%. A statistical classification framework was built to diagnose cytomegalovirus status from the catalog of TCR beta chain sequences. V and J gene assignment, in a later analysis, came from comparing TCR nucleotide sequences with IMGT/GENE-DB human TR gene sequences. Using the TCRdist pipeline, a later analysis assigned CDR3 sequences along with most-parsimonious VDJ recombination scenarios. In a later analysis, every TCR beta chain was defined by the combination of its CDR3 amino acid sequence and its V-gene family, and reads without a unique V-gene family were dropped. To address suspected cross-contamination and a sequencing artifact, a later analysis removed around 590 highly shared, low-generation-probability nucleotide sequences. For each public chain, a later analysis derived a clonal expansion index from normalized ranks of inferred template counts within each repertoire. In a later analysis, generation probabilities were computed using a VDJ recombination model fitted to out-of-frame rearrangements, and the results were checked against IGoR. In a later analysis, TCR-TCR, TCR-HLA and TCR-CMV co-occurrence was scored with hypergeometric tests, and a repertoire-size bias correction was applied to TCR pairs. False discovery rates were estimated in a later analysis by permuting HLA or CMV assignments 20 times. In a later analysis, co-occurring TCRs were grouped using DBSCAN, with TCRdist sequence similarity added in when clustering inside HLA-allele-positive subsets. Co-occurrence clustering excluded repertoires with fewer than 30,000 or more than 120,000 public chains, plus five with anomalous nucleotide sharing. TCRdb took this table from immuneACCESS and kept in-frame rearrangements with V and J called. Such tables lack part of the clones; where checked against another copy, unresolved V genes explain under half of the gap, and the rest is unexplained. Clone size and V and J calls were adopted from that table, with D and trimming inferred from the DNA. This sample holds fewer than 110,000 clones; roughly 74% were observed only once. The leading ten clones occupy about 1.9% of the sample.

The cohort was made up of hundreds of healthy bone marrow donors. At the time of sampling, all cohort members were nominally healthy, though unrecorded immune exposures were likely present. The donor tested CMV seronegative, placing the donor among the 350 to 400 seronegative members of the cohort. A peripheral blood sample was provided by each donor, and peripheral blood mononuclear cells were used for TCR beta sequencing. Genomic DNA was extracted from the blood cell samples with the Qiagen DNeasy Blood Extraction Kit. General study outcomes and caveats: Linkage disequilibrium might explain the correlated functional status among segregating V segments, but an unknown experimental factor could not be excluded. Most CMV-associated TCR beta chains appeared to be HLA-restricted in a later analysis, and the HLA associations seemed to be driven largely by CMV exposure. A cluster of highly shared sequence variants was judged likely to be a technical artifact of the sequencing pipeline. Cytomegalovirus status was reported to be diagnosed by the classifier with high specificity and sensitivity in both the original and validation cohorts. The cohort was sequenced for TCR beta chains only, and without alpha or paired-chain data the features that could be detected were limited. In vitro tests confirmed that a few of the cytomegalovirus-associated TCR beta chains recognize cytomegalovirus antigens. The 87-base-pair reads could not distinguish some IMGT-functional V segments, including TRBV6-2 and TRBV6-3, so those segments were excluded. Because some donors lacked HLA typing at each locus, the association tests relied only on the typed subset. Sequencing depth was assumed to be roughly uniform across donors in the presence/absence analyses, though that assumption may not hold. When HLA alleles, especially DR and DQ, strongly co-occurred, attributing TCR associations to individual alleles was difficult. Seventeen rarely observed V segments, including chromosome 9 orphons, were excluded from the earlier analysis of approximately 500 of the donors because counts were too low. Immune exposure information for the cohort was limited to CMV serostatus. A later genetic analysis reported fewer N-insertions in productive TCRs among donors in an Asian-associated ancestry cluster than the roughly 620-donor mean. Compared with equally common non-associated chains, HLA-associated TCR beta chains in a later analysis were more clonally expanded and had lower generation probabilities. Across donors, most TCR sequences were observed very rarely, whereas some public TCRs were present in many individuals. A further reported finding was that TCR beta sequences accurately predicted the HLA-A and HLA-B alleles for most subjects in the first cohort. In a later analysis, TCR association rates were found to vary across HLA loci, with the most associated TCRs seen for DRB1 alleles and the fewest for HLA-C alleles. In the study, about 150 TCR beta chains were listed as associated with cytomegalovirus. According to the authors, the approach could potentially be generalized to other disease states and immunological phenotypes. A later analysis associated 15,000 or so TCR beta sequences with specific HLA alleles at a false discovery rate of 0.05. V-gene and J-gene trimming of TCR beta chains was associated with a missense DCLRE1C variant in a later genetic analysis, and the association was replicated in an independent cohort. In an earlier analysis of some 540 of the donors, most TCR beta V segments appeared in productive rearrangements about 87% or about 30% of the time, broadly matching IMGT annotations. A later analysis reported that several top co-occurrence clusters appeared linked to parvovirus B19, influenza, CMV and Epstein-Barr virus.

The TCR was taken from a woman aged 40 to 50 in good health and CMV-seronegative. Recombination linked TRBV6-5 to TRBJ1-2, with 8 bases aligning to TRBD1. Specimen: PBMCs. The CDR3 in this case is CASSYSGQGALGYTF. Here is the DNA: TGTGCCAGCAGTTACTCCGGGCAGGGGGCGCTTGGCTACACCTTC.